This T cell receptor (beta chain) came from a study of blood T cell repertoires in COVID-19. Study at large: Whether acute or convalescent, the COVID-19 samples came from the United States, Italy and Spain. T cells, B-cell-depleted T cells, or PBMCs provided the cDNA or gDNA that served as material.

In the authors' methods: The assay estimated nucleated cells by amplifying reference gene primers. TCRdb's copy holds only in-frame clones and misses some; the assay was immunoSEQ multiplex PCR. The DNA was the basis for D and trimming; V, J and clone size are from that table. In the table there are approximately 160,000 clones, 75% to 90% of which are singletons. The receptor's source is a human donor in a cohort sampled during active COVID-19. The sample was peripheral blood.

The CDR3 DNA is TGCAGCGTTTCCTTTTGGGACAGGGCGAACACTGAAGCTTTCTTT. Encoded protein: CSVSFWDRANTEAFF. V usage is TRBV29-1 and J usage is TRBJ1-1, with TRBD1 identical over 9 bases. The ends lost 5 bases at V and 1 base at J; junction bases unmatched: 8. The CDR3 consists of 15 residues. Germline V lookup: CDR1 SQVTM, CDR2 ANQGSEA.